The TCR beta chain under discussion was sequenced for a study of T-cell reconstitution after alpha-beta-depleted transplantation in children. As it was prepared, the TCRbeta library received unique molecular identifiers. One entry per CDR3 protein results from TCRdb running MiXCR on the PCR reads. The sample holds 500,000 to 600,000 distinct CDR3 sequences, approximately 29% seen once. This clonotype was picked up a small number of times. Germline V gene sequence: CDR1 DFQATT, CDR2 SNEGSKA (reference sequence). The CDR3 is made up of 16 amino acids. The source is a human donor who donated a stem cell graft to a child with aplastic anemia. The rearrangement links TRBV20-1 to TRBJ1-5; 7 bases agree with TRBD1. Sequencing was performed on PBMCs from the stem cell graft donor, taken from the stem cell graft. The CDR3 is CSATPFPGGIGQPQHF. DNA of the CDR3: TGCAGCGCAACCCCCTTCCCAGGGGGAATCGGTCAGCCCCAGCATTTT.